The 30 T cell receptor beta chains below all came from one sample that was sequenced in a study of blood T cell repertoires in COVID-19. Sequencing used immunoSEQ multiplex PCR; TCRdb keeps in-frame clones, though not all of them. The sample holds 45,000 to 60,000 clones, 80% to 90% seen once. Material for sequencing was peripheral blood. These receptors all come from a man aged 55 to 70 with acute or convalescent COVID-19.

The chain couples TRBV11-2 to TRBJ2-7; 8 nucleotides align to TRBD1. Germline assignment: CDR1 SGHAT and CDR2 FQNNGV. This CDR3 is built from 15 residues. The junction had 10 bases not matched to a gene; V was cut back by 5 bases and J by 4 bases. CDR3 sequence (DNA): TGTGCCAGCAGCCCCGATCCGGGACAGGTATACGAGCAGTACTTC. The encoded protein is CASSPDPGQVYEQYF.

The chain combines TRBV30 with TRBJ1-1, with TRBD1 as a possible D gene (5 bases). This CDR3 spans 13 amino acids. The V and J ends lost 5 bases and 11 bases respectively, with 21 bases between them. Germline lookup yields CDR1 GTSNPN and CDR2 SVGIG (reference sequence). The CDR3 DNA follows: TGTGCCTGGTCTAAGCAGGGAGGATTTGGGGCTTTCTTT. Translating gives CAWSKQGGFGAFF.

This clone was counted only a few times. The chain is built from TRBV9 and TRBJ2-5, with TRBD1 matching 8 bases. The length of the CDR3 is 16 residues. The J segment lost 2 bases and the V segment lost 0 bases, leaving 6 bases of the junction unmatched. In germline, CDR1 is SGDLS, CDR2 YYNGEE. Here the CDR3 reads CASSVALGTGQETQYF. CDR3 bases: TGTGCCAGCAGCGTAGCTTTGGGGACAGGACAAGAGACCCAGTACTTC.

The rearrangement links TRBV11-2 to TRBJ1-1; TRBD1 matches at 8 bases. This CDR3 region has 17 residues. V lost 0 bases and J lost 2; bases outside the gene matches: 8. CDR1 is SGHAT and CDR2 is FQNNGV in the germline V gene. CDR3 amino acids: CASSLERSGGLNTEAFF. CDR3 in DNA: TGTGCCAGCAGCTTAGAAAGGTCAGGGGGCCTAAACACTGAAGCTTTCTTT.

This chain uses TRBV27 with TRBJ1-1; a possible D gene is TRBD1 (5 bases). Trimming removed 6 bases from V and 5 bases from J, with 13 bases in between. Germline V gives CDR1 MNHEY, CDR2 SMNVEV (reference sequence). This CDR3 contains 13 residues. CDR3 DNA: TGTGCCAGCAGGGGGGGTAGGCGGACTGAAGCTTTCTTT. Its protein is CASRGGRRTEAFF.

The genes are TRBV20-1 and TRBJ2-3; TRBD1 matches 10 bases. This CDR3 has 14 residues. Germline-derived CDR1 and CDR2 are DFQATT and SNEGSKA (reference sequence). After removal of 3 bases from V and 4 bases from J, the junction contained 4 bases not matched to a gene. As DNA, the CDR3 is TGCAGTGCTAGTCGCGGACAGGGGGCAGATACGCAGTATTTT. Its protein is CSASRGQGADTQYF.

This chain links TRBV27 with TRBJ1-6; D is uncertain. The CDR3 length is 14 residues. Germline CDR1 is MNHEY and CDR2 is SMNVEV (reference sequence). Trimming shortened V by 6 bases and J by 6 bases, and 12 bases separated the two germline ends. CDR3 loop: CASSLGSPNSPLHF. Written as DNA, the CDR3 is TGTGCCAGCAGCCTCGGGTCTCCTAATTCACCCCTCCACTTT.

The CDR3 coding sequence is TGTGCCAGCTCACGTCCAGGGGGTGGCAAGGGGGCCAACGTCCTGACTTTC. Its translation is CASSRPGGGKGANVLTF. The rearrangement links TRBV18 to TRBJ2-6, with TRBD1 matching 7 bases. With V trimmed by 4 bases and J by 4 bases, 10 bases remained unmatched. The CDR3 is 17 amino acids. The germline V gene encodes CDR1 KGHSH and CDR2 LQKENI. The whole variable domain, filled in from reference TRBV18 and TRBJ2-6, reads NAGVMQNPRHLVRRRGQEARLRCSPMKGHSHVYWYRQLPEEGLKFMVYLQKENIIDESGMPKERFSAEFPKEGPSILRIQQVVRGDSAAYFCASSRPGGGKGANVLTFGAGSRLTVL.

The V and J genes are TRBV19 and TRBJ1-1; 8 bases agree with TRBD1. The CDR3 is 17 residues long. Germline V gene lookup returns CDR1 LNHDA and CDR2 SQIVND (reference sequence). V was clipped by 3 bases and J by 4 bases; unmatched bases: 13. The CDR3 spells CASSIGSGGARGTEAFF. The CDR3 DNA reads TGTGCCAGTAGTATCGGGTCAGGGGGCGCAAGGGGCACTGAAGCTTTCTTT.

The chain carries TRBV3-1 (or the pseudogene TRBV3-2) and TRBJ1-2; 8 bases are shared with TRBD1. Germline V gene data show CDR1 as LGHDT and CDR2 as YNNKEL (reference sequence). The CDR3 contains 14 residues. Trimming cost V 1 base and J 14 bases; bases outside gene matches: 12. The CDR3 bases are TGTGCCAGCAGCCAAGTTGGCAGGGGGCGCGCTAAAACCTTC. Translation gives CASSQVGRGRAKTF.

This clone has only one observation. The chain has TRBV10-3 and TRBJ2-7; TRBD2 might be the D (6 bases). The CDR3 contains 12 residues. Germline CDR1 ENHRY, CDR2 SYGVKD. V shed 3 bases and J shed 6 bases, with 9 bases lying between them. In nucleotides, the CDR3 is TGTGCCATCAGTGATTTGGGGGGCGAGCAGTACTTC. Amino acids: CAISDLGGEQYF.

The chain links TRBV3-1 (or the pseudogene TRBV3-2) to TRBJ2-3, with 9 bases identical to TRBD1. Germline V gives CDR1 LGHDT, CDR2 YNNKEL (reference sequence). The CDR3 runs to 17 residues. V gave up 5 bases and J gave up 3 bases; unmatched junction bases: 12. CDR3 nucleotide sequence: TGTGCCAGCAGCAAACCGGGACAGGGTCTTAAAACAGATACGCAGTATTTT. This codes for CASSKPGQGLKTDTQYF.

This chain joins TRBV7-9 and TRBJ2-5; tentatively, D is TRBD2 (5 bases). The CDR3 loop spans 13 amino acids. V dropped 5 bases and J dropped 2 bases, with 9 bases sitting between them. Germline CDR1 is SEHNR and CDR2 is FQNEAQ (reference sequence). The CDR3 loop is CASSNGNQETQYF. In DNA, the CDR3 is TGTGCCAGCAGCAACGGGAATCAAGAGACCCAGTACTTC.

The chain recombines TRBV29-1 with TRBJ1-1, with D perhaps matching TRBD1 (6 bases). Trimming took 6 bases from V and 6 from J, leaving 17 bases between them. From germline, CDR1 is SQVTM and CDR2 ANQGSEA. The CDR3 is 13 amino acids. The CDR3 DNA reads TGCAGCGTGGACAGTTTGGCATCAGCTGAAGCTTTCTTT. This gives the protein CSVDSLASAEAFF.

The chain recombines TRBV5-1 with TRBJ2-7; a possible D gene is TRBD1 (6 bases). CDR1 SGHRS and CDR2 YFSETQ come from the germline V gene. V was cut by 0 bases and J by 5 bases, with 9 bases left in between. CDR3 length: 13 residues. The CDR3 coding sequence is TGCGCCAGCAGCTTGGCTACAGGGAACGAGCAGTACTTC. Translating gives CASSLATGNEQYF.

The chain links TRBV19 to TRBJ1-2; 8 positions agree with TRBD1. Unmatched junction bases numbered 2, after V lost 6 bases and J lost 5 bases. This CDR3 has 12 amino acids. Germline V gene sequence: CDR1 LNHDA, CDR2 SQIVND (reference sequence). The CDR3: CASRTGVYGYTF. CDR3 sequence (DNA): TGTGCCAGTAGGACAGGGGTTTATGGCTACACCTTC. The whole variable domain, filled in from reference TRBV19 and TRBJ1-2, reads DGGITQSPKYLFRKEGQNVTLSCEQNLNHDAMYWYRQDPGQGLRLIYYSQIVNDFQKGDIAEGYSVSREKKESFPLTVTSAQKNPTAFYLCASRTGVYGYTFGSGTRLTVV.

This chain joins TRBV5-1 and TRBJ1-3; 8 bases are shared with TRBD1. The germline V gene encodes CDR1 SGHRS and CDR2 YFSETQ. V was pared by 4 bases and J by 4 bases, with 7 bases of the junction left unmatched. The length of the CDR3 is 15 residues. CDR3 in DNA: TGCGCCAGCAGCCTGTCAGGGGGCCTCGGAAACACCATATATTTT. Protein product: CASSLSGGLGNTIYF.

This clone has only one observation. The CDR3 DNA reads as TGTGCCAGCAGTATTCCAGGGGGGACCCCCTACGAGCAGTACTTC. Protein: CASSIPGGTPYEQYF. This chain uses TRBV6-5 with TRBJ2-7, with TRBD1 as a possible D gene (7 bases). Germline V gene sequence: CDR1 MNHEY, CDR2 SVGAGI. The CDR3 has 15 residues. Trimming pared 5 bases from V and 2 bases from J, leaving 16 bases between.

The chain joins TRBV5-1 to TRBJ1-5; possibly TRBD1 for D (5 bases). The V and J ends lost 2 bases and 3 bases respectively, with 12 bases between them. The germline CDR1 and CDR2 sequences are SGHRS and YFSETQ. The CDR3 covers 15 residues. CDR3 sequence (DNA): TGCGCCAGCAGCTTATCGGGACTGCTCAATCAGCCCCAGCATTTT. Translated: CASSLSGLLNQPQHF.

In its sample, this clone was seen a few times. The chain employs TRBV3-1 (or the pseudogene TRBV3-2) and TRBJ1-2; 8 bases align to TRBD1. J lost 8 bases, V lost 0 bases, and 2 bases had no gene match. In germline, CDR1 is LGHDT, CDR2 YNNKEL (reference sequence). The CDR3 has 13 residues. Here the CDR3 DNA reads TGTGCCAGCAGCCAAGAGACAGGGGACGGCTACACCTTC. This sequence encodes CASSQETGDGYTF.

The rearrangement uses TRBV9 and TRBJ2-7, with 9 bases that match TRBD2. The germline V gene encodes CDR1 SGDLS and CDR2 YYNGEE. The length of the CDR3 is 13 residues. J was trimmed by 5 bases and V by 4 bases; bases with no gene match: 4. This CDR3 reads CASSSGGIDEQYF. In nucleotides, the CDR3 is TGTGCCAGCAGCAGCGGGGGGATCGACGAGCAGTACTTC.

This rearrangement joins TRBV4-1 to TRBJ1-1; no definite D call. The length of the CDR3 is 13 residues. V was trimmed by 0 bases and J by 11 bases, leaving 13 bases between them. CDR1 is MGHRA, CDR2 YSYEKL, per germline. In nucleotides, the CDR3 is TGCGCCAGCAGCCAAGAAGCGGCGTACGAGGCTTTCTTT. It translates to CASSQEAAYEAFF.

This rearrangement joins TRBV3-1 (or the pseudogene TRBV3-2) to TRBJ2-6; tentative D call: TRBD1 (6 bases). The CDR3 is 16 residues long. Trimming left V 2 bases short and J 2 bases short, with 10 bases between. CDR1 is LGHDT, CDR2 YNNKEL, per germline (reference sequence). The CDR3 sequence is CASSQKTGTGANVLTF. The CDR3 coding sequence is TGTGCCAGCAGCCAAAAAACAGGGACTGGGGCCAACGTCCTGACTTTC.

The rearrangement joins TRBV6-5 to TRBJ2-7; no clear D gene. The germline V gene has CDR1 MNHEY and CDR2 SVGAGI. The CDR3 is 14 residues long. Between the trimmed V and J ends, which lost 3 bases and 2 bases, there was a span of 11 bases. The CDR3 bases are TGTGCCAGCAGTTATTCGACAATACCCTACGAGCAGTACTTC. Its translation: CASSYSTIPYEQYF.

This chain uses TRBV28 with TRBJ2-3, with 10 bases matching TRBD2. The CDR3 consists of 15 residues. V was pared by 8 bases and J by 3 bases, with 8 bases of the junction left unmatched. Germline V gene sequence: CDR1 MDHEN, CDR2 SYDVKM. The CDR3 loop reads CASGSGGAVTDTQYF. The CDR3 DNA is TGTGCCAGCGGGAGCGGGGGGGCCGTGACAGATACGCAGTATTTT.

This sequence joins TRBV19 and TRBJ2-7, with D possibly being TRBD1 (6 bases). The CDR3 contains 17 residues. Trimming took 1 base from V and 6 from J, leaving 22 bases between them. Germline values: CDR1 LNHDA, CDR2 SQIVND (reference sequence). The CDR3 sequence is CASSIGGWWDTRSEQYF. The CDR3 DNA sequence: TGTGCCAGTAGTATAGGAGGTTGGTGGGACACCCGTTCCGAGCAGTACTTC.

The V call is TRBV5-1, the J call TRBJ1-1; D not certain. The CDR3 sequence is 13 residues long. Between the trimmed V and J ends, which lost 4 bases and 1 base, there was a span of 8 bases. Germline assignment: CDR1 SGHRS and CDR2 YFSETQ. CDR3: CASSPRGNTEAFF. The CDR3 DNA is TGCGCCAGCAGCCCCCGGGGGAACACTGAAGCTTTCTTT.

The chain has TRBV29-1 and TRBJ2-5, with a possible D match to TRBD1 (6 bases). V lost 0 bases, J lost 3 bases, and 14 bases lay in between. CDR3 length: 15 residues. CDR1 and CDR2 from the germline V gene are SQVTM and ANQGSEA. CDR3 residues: CSVEDPGTPEETQYF. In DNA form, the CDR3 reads TGCAGCGTTGAAGATCCCGGGACACCCGAAGAGACCCAGTACTTC.

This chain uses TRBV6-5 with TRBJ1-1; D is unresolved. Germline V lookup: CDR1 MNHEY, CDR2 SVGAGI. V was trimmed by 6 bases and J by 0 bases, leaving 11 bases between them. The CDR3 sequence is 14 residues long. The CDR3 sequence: CASRWSNMNTEAFF. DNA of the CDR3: TGTGCCAGCAGGTGGAGCAACATGAACACTGAAGCTTTCTTT.

The CDR3 loop is CASSSRVGEQFF. The CDR3 coding sequence is TGTGCCAGTAGCTCCAGGGTGGGTGAGCAGTTCTTC. This chain joins TRBV19 and TRBJ2-1; D perhaps matches TRBD1 (5 bases). The V gene's germline CDR1 is LNHDA and CDR2 SQIVND (reference sequence). CDR3 length: 12 residues. Trimming pared 6 bases from V and 9 bases from J, leaving 12 bases between.